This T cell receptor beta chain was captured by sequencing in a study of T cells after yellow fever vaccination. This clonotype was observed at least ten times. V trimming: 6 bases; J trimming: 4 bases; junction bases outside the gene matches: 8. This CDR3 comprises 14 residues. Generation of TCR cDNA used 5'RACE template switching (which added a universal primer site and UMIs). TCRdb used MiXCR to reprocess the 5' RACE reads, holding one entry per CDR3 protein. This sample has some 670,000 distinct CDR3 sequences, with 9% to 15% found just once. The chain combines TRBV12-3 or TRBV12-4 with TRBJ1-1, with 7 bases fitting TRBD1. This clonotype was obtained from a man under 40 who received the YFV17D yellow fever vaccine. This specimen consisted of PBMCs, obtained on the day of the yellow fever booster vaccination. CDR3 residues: CASRAWDSPTEAFF. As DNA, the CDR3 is TGTGCCAGCAGAGCATGGGACAGCCCCACTGAAGCTTTCTTT.